A single sample gave rise to the 10 T cell receptor beta chains below, sequenced in a study of blood T cell repertoires in COVID-19. The table came from immunoSEQ multiplex PCR; TCRdb's copy has only in-frame clones and leaves some out. This table holds 110,000 to 150,000 clones, roughly 89% found once. Sequenced sample: peripheral blood. These receptors were collected from a woman in her forties with acute or convalescent COVID-19.

The genes are TRBV15 and TRBJ1-2; no reliable D call. Germline loops: CDR1 LNHNV, CDR2 YYDKDF (reference sequence). The V gene lost 4 bases and the J gene lost 0 bases, with 15 bases spanning the gap. The CDR3 consists of 16 residues. CDR3 residues: CATSNRVGSSNYGYTF. The CDR3 DNA reads as TGTGCCACCAGCAATCGGGTTGGTTCCTCTAACTATGGCTACACCTTC.

V is TRBV16 and J is TRBJ1-1; TRBD1 is a possible D gene (5 bases). CDR1 and CDR2 (germline): KGHSY, FQNENV. The CDR3 runs 16 residues. V lost 0 bases and J lost 1, with 12 bases in between. The CDR3 DNA sequence: TGTGCCAGCAGCCAATCGGTCAGACAGCCGAACACTGAAGCTTTCTTT. Translating it yields CASSQSVRQPNTEAFF.

The chain employs TRBV5-1 and TRBJ2-7; D is undetermined. Germline assignment: CDR1 SGHRS and CDR2 YFSETQ. The CDR3 runs 15 residues. V was clipped by 4 bases and J by 1 base, with 15 bases between them. The CDR3 reads CASSPRVLYSYEQYF. CDR3 in DNA: TGCGCCAGCAGCCCAAGAGTTCTCTATTCCTACGAGCAGTACTTC. The full variable domain, with the rest looked up from reference TRBV5-1 and TRBJ2-7, is KAGVTQTPRYLIKTRGQQVTLSCSPISGHRSVSWYQQTPGQGLQFLFEYFSETQRNKGNFPGRFSGRQFSNSRSEMNVSTLELGDSALYLCASSPRVLYSYEQYFGPGTRLTVT.

This sequence joins TRBV5-4 and TRBJ2-7; weak D call: TRBD1 (6 bases). Trimming removed 5 bases at V and 7 bases at J, with 16 bases between. The length of the CDR3 is 13 residues. Germline loops: CDR1 SGHNT, CDR2 YYREEE (reference sequence). The CDR3: CASSLYTGREQYF. The CDR3 DNA sequence: TGTGCCAGCAGTCTCTATACAGGGCGAGAGCAGTACTTC.

V is TRBV5-4 and J is TRBJ2-5; 8 positions match TRBD2. This CDR3 is 15 amino acids long. Germline values: CDR1 SGHNT, CDR2 YYREEE (reference sequence). Trimming cost V 0 bases and J 1 base; bases outside gene matches: 2. This chain's CDR3 is CASSLAGGTQETQYF. CDR3 nucleotide sequence: TGTGCCAGCAGCTTGGCGGGGGGGACCCAAGAGACCCAGTACTTC.

The chain is built from TRBV25-1 and TRBJ2-7; 7 bases fit TRBD1. Germline CDR1 and CDR2: MGHDK and SYGVNS. V dropped 6 bases and J dropped 5; count of bases not matched to a gene: 13. There are 15 residues in the CDR3. The CDR3 nucleotides read TGTGCCAGCAGCGGTCCGGGCAGGGGGATCCACGAGCAGTACTTC. Translating it yields CASSGPGRGIHEQYF.

The chain employs TRBV11-3 and TRBJ1-1, with a weak D call TRBD1 (5 bases). Germline values: CDR1 SGHNT, CDR2 YENEEA. This CDR3 contains 13 residues. Trimming stripped 5 bases from V and 11 bases from J, with 18 bases between. This chain's CDR3 is CASSPRLGRQAFF. In DNA form, the CDR3 reads TGTGCCAGCAGCCCCCGATTGGGGCGGCAGGCTTTCTTT.

The gene calls are TRBV11-2 and TRBJ2-7; the match to TRBD1 covers 7 bases. The V gene's germline CDR1 is SGHAT and CDR2 FQNNGV. This CDR3 comprises 14 residues. The V gene end was trimmed by 5 bases and the J gene end by 12 bases; junction bases not matched to a gene: 16. The CDR3 DNA is TGTGCCAGCAGCGCCTCTAAGGGGAGACAGGGTCGGTACTTC. It translates to CASSASKGRQGRYF.

A single count supports this clone. The chain joins TRBV11-2 to TRBJ2-3; unclear D gene. Per germline, CDR1 SGHAT and CDR2 FQNNGV. The V end lost 5 bases, the J end lost 4 bases, and 7 bases lay between the germline ends. This CDR3 contains 12 residues. This CDR3 is CASSLGADTQYF. CDR3 coding DNA: TGTGCCAGCAGCCTCGGAGCAGATACGCAGTATTTT. Together with reference TRBV11-2 and TRBJ2-3, the CDR3 gives the full variable domain: EAGVAQSPRYKIIEKRQSVAFWCNPISGHATLYWYQQILGQGPKLLIQFQNNGVVDDSQLPKDRFSAERLKGVDSTLKIQPAKLEDSAVYLCASSLGADTQYFGPGTRLTVL.

CDR3 in amino acids: CASSFPGPTPEAFF. DNA for the CDR3: TGTGCCAGCAGCTTCCCGGGTCCGACTCCAGAAGCTTTCTTT. The chain has TRBV7-9 and TRBJ1-1; D is unclear. V was trimmed by 3 bases and J by 8 bases, leaving 16 bases between them. Germline lookup yields CDR1 SEHNR and CDR2 FQNEAQ (reference sequence). The CDR3 loop spans 14 amino acids.